Following are 7 T cell receptor beta chains from one sample sequenced in a study of CD8 T cells in ankylosing spondylitis. Study findings and constraints: Blood of patients with ankylosing spondylitis appeared to be characterized by a TCR beta motif of seven or eight highly homologous variants.

TCRdb reprocessed the 5' RACE reads with MiXCR, giving one entry per CDR3 protein. The table has around 770,000 distinct CDR3 sequences, approximately 12% seen once. Their antigen targets remain unknown. Sequencing was performed on blood, either unsorted or a sorted T cell fraction (not recorded which). The origin of the receptors is a male donor with ankylosing spondylitis.

The chain couples TRBV9 to TRBJ2-3; 11 bases are shared with TRBD2. CDR1 and CDR2 from the germline V gene are SGDLS and YYNGEE. The CDR3 loop spans 16 amino acids. The V gene end was trimmed by 4 bases and the J gene end by 1 base; junction bases not matched to a gene: 5. The chain's CDR3 is CASSQTGLAGTDTQYF. CDR3 DNA sequence: TGTGCCAGCAGCCAAACGGGACTAGCGGGCACAGATACGCAGTATTTT.

This clonotype showed up many times. The chain links TRBV20-1 to TRBJ2-5, with 9 bases matching TRBD2. V dropped 6 bases and J dropped 4; count of bases not matched to a gene: 12. Germline CDR1 DFQATT, CDR2 SNEGSKA (reference sequence). The CDR3 consists of 15 residues. The DNA for the CDR3 is TGCAGTGCCGACCTTAGCGGGAGTAGAGGAGAGACCCAGTACTTC. Translating it yields CSADLSGSRGETQYF.

This clonotype showed up just a few times. This chain uses TRBV5-1 with TRBJ2-2, with D unclear. Germline CDR1 is SGHRS and CDR2 is YFSETQ. The CDR3 sequence is 16 residues long. V was trimmed by 0 bases and J by 0 bases, leaving 9 bases between them. CDR3 bases: TGCGCCAGCAGCTTGGTTACCCCCCCGAACACCGGGGAGCTGTTTTTT. It is translated as CASSLVTPPNTGELFF.

In this sample, this clonotype turned up many times. The chain employs TRBV4-3 and TRBJ1-6, with D possibly being TRBD1 (6 bases). V lost 7 bases and J lost 10, with 11 bases in between. Germline V gene data show CDR1 as LGHNA and CDR2 as YSLEER. CDR3 length equals 12 residues. CDR3 DNA sequence: TGCGCCAGCACCTCCGGGGGCTCACCCCTCCACTTT. It specifies CASTSGGSPLHF.

This clonotype was seen a few times. The chain combines TRBV5-1 with TRBJ2-7; TRBD1 might be the D (6 bases). The V end lost 4 bases, the J end lost 4 bases, and 15 bases lay between the germline ends. The germline V gene encodes CDR1 SGHRS and CDR2 YFSETQ. The CDR3 totals 14 residues. The DNA for the CDR3 is TGCGCCAGCAGCGTGGACAGTGGGGATTACGAGCAGTACTTC. It specifies CASSVDSGDYEQYF.

This clonotype has at least ten counts. V usage is TRBV20-1 and J usage is TRBJ2-3, with 11 bases lining up with TRBD2. The germline CDR1 and CDR2 sequences are DFQATT and SNEGSKA (reference sequence). The junction had 3 bases not matched to a gene; V was cut back by 2 bases and J by 2 bases. The CDR3 totals 15 residues. For the CDR3, the DNA is TGCAGTGCTAGACGGACTAGCGGGTCCACAGATACGCAGTATTTT. It specifies CSARRTSGSTDTQYF.

At least ten counts were recorded for this clonotype. The gene calls are TRBV29-1 and TRBJ1-6; the match to TRBD1 covers 10 bases. Trimming cost V 4 bases and J 8 bases; bases outside gene matches: 2. The CDR3 spans 13 residues. Germline V gives CDR1 SQVTM, CDR2 ANQGSEA. CDR3 loop: CSVGQGADSPLHF. CDR3 sequence (DNA): TGCAGCGTTGGACAGGGGGCGGATTCACCCCTCCACTTT.